This record covers a single T cell receptor beta chain. The record originates from a study of sequential checkpoint blockade in melanoma. V lost 0 bases to trimming and J lost 1 base; unmatched junction nucleotides: 7. CDR1 LGHNA and CDR2 YSLEER come from the germline V gene. The length of the CDR3 is 18 residues. Sequenced by immunoSEQ multiplex PCR; TCRdb stores in-frame clones only, minus some. Here the sample spans fewer than 35,000 clones, 86% being singletons. The sample's treatment: randomized to nivolumab then ipilimumab (arm A) or the reverse (arm B). The receptor was isolated from a human donor with melanoma. The sample in question was CD8+ T cells sorted from blood (inferred from file names), obtained from a patient given nivolumab and ipilimumab in sequence. V is TRBV4-3 and J is TRBJ2-1; 9 bases line up with TRBD2. The DNA of the CDR3 is TGCGCCAGCAGCCAAGAATCGGTAGCGGGAGAGTCCTACAATGAGCAGTTCTTC. Translating it yields CASSQESVAGESYNEQFF.